These T cell receptor beta chains were read from a single sample in a study of response to subunit inactivated influenza vaccine. TCRdb passed the RT-PCR reads through MiXCR, listing each CDR3 protein once. Of 490,000 or so distinct CDR3 sequences listed, approximately 7.1% are singletons. Sequences were derived from PBMCs from blood, sampled 23 to 25 months after vaccination. All receptors derive from a man aged 45 to 70 who received an inactivated influenza vaccine. Both conserved end residues are part of each CDR3. A D gene is named only where the DNA matches it firmly. The size entry is marked missing in some rows and otherwise reads once, few, many or a size class.

-	TRBV3-1	many	TRBJ2-7	14	CASSLGPDRYEQYF	TGTGCCAGCAGCCTCGGACCTGACAGATACGAGCAGTACTTC
TRBD1	TRBV6-5	few	TRBJ1-4	16	CASSYSMGQTNEKLFF	TGTGCCAGCAGTTACTCGATGGGACAGACTAATGAAAAACTGTTTTTT
TRBD2	TRBV3-1	once	TRBJ2-3	19	CASSQDTSGRAFVTDTQYF	TGTGCCAGCAGCCAAGATACCAGCGGGAGAGCCTTCGTCACAGATACGCAGTATTTT
TRBD2	TRBV29-1	many	TRBJ2-3	16	CSVDQTSGGRTDTQYF	TGCAGCGTTGATCAAACTAGCGGAGGACGCACAGATACGCAGTATTTT
-	TRBV12-3/TRBV12-4	few	TRBJ1-1	14	CASSLGNGVTEAFF	TGTGCCAGCAGCCTAGGGAATGGGGTCACTGAAGCTTTCTTT
-	TRBV10-3	many	TRBJ2-7	12	CAISERSYEQYF	TGTGCCATCAGTGAGCGGTCCTACGAGCAGTACTTC
TRBD2	TRBV12-3/TRBV12-4	many	TRBJ2-1	15	CASSPGTSGIDADGF	TGTGCCAGCAGTCCGGGGACTAGCGGGATAGATGCGGATGGCTTC
TRBD1	TRBV24-1	many	TRBJ2-1	15	CATSDPGTGHNEQFF	TGTGCCACCAGTGATCCGGGGACAGGGCACAATGAGCAGTTCTTC
TRBD1	TRBV5-1	many	TRBJ2-2	15	CASSFGQGATGELFF	TGCGCCAGCAGCTTTGGACAGGGGGCCACCGGGGAGCTGTTTTTT
-	TRBV29-1	many	TRBJ1-6	13	CSVGQSYNSPLHF	TGCAGCGTGGGACAATCATATAATTCACCCCTCCACTTT
TRBD1	TRBV10-3	few	TRBJ1-1	16	CAISDLSGTGITEAFF	TGTGCCATCAGTGATCTCTCCGGGACAGGGATAACTGAAGCTTTCTTT
TRBD2	TRBV6-1	-	TRBJ2-5	16	CASSELLAVDSETQYF	TGTGCCAGCAGTGAATTACTAGCGGTCGATAGTGAGACCCAGTACTTC
TRBD2	TRBV5-1	few	TRBJ2-3	15	CASSLSSGGADTQYF	TGCGCCAGCAGCTTGAGCAGCGGGGGGGCAGATACGCAGTATTTT
-	TRBV4-1	-	TRBJ1-1	13	CASSQVRPTEAFF	TGCGCCAGCAGCCAAGTACGGCCCACTGAAGCTTTCTTT
TRBD1	TRBV5-1	-	TRBJ2-1	15	CASSLRTGAVNEQFF	TGCGCCAGCAGCCTGAGGACAGGGGCGGTCAATGAGCAGTTCTTC
TRBD2	TRBV20-1	-	TRBJ2-1	16	CSARGEGLSSYNEQFF	TGCAGTGCTAGAGGGGAGGGGCTAAGCTCCTACAATGAGCAGTTCTTC
-	TRBV27	many	TRBJ1-6	14	CASSHRRGDSPLHF	TGTGCCAGCAGCCACCGCCGTGGGGATTCACCCCTCCACTTT
-	TRBV5-1	few	TRBJ1-4	13	CASRIGPNEKLFF	TGCGCCAGCAGAATAGGGCCTAATGAAAAACTGTTTTTT
-	TRBV9	few	TRBJ2-1	15	CASSVGDSSYNEQFF	TGTGCCAGCAGCGTAGGGGATAGCTCCTACAATGAGCAGTTCTTC
-	TRBV10-3	-	TRBJ2-5	13	CAIKGSFEETQYF	TGTGCCATCAAGGGGTCTTTCGAGGAGACCCAGTACTTC
-	TRBV2	-	TRBJ1-5	18	CASSDGSRTFYSNQPQHF	TGTGCCAGCAGTGATGGCTCCCGGACATTCTATAGCAATCAGCCCCAGCATTTT
-	TRBV20-1	few	TRBJ2-5	13	CSARAPLWETQYF	TGCAGTGCTAGGGCCCCTTTGTGGGAGACCCAGTACTTC
-	TRBV28	few	TRBJ1-2	13	CASSFPENYGYTF	TGTGCCAGCAGTTTCCCAGAAAACTATGGCTACACCTTC
TRBD2	TRBV4-3	few	TRBJ2-2	18	CASSQVSAGLAGTGELFF	TGCGCCAGCAGCCAAGTTTCCGCGGGACTAGCAGGCACCGGGGAGCTGTTTTTT
-	TRBV20-1	many	TRBJ1-6	15	CSARGIDTYNSPLHF	TGCAGTGCTAGAGGGATAGATACCTATAATTCACCCCTCCACTTT
TRBD1	TRBV28	few	TRBJ1-5	14	CASSLRGPDQPQHF	TGTGCCAGCAGCCTAAGGGGGCCGGATCAGCCCCAGCATTTT
-	TRBV7-8	few	TRBJ2-7	16	CASSLGVGRGHYEQYF	TGTGCCAGCAGCTTAGGTGTCGGCAGGGGCCACTACGAGCAGTACTTC
TRBD1	TRBV20-1	many	TRBJ1-2	13	CSTRQGIGDGYTF	TGCAGTACGCGACAGGGGATCGGTGATGGCTACACCTTC
TRBD1	TRBV28	many	TRBJ2-7	15	CASSVQGTGTYEQYF	TGTGCCAGCTCAGTCCAAGGGACAGGGACCTACGAGCAGTACTTC
-	TRBV7-3	many	TRBJ1-1	14	CASSPGAMNTEAFF	TGTGCCAGCAGCCCAGGCGCTATGAACACTGAAGCTTTCTTT
TRBD1	TRBV27	few	TRBJ2-7	14	CASSSGQGVGEQYF	TGTGCCAGCAGTTCGGGACAGGGCGTCGGCGAGCAGTACTTC
TRBD1	TRBV6-5	many	TRBJ2-1	16	CASSYSDRGAYNEQFF	TGTGCCAGCAGTTACTCGGACAGGGGCGCCTACAATGAGCAGTTCTTC
-	TRBV5-6	many	TRBJ1-5	14	CASSLVGEGQPQHF	TGTGCCAGCAGCTTGGTAGGTGAGGGGCAGCCCCAGCATTTT
TRBD1	TRBV20-1	few	TRBJ2-7	16	CSARAGTGANNYEQYF	TGCAGTGCTAGAGCCGGGACAGGGGCCAACAACTACGAGCAGTACTTC
TRBD2	TRBV7-2	few	TRBJ2-3	17	CASSLARLAEDTDTQYF	TGTGCCAGCAGCTTAGCCCGACTAGCGGAAGACACAGATACGCAGTATTTT
-	TRBV20-1	-	TRBJ1-1	12	CSVPTVHTEAFF	TGCAGTGTCCCGACTGTGCACACTGAAGCTTTCTTT
-	TRBV6-2/TRBV6-3	few	TRBJ1-2	14	CASSPGPGLYGYTF	TGTGCCAGCAGTCCAGGCCCAGGGCTCTATGGCTACACCTTC
TRBD1	TRBV20-1	-	TRBJ2-4	15	CSARVPGQGENIQYF	TGCAGTGCTAGGGTCCCGGGACAGGGGGAAAACATTCAGTACTTC
-	TRBV7-2	-	TRBJ1-2	15	CASKNRPGSNYGYTF	TGTGCCAGCAAAAATCGACCGGGGTCTAACTATGGCTACACCTTC
-	TRBV20-1	-	TRBJ2-2	14	CSAKPQESTGELFF	TGCAGTGCCAAACCACAGGAAAGTACCGGGGAGCTGTTTTTT
-	TRBV11-2	few	TRBJ2-7	16	CASSLVVARGPYEQYF	TGTGCCAGCAGCTTAGTTGTCGCCCGTGGACCCTACGAGCAGTACTTC
TRBD2	TRBV7-2	-	TRBJ2-7	15	CASSQRGESSYEQYF	TGTGCCAGCAGCCAGCGGGGGGAGAGCTCCTACGAGCAGTACTTC
-	TRBV5-6	many	TRBJ2-1	15	CASSWTVSSYNEQFF	TGTGCCAGCAGCTGGACTGTAAGCTCCTACAATGAGCAGTTCTTC
-	TRBV7-2	-	TRBJ2-3	15	CASSSLASGGGTQYF	TGTGCCAGCAGCTCCTTAGCTTCGGGGGGCGGTACGCAGTATTTT